The 27 T cell receptor beta chains in this list originate from one sample, sequenced in a study of PD-1 blockade in mismatch repair-deficient tumors. Profiled with immunoSEQ multiplex PCR; TCRdb holds only in-frame clones, not every one. The sample carries tens of thousands of clones, more than 65% recorded once. The specimen comprised peripheral blood, sampled 12 weeks after starting pembrolizumab. The receptors come from an adult with mismatch repair-deficient cancer.

The chain links TRBV9 to TRBJ2-3; 9 nucleotides line up with TRBD1. From germline, CDR1 is SGDLS and CDR2 YYNGEE. CDR3 length: 15 residues. Unmatched junction bases numbered 6, after V lost 4 bases and J lost 3 bases. The CDR3 sequence is CASSRGQGWTDTQYF. In nucleotides, the CDR3 is TGTGCCAGCAGCCGGGGACAGGGATGGACAGATACGCAGTATTTT.

This chain joins TRBV2 and TRBJ1-3; weak D call: TRBD1 (6 bases). The CDR3 totals 13 residues. The V end lost 4 bases, the J end lost 3 bases, and 7 bases lay between the germline ends. Germline V gene lookup returns CDR1 SNHLY and CDR2 FYNNEI. The CDR3 spells CASSGTVGNTIYF. CDR3 nucleotides: TGTGCCAGCAGTGGGACAGTTGGAAACACCATATATTTT.

The V and J genes are TRBV2 and TRBJ2-1, with 10 bases lining up with TRBD2. Per the germline V gene, CDR1 is SNHLY and CDR2 is FYNNEI. The CDR3 is made up of 15 amino acids. V gave up 3 bases and J gave up 10 bases; unmatched junction bases: 9. CDR3: CASSERTSGAQEQFF. The DNA of the CDR3 is TGTGCCAGCAGTGAGAGGACTAGCGGAGCTCAGGAGCAGTTCTTC.

The rearrangement uses TRBV7-2 and TRBJ2-7; perhaps TRBD2 as D (6 bases). V shed 1 base and J shed 5 bases, with 9 bases lying between them. CDR3 size: 13 residues. Germline CDR1 SGHTA, CDR2 FQGNSA. The chain's CDR3 is CASSLGGLNEQYF. Here the CDR3 DNA reads TGTGCCAGCAGCTTAGGGGGACTCAACGAGCAGTACTTC.

The chain is built from TRBV13 and TRBJ1-1; 8 positions match TRBD1. The V and J ends lost 5 bases and 6 bases, in that order; junction bases with no gene match: 11. CDR3 length: 15 residues. The germline CDR1 and CDR2 sequences are PRHDT and FYEKMQ (reference sequence). The chain's CDR3 is CASSARQGRISEAFF. The CDR3 DNA reads TGTGCCAGCAGCGCACGACAGGGGAGGATTTCTGAAGCTTTCTTT.

This clone was seen more than once but under ten times. CDR3 nucleotide sequence: TGCAGCGTTGAAACGGGTTCAGAGACCCAGTACTTC. This translates into CSVETGSETQYF. V usage is TRBV29-1 and J usage is TRBJ2-5; D is unresolved. Per the germline V gene, CDR1 is SQVTM and CDR2 is ANQGSEA. With 2 bases removed from V and 4 bases from J, the gap between germline ends came to 8 bases. The CDR3 runs to 12 residues. Variable domain in full (rest from reference TRBV29-1 and TRBJ2-5): SAVISQKPSRDICQRGTSLTIQCQVDSQVTMMFWYRQQPGQSLTLIATANQGSEATYESGFVIDKFPISRPNLTFSTLTVSNMSPEDSSIYLCSVETGSETQYFGPGTRLLVL.

The V call is TRBV19, the J call TRBJ2-1; 12 bases map to TRBD2. The V segment lost 2 bases and the J segment 0 bases; nucleotides outside the gene matches: 2. Looked up from germline, CDR1 is LNHDA and CDR2 is SQIVND (reference sequence). The CDR3 has 17 residues. The DNA for the CDR3 is TGTGCCAGTAGTATACTAGCGGGAGGGCCCTCCTACAATGAGCAGTTCTTC. This codes for CASSILAGGPSYNEQFF.

This chain connects TRBV7-4 to TRBJ2-5; 13 bases line up with TRBD2. CDR3 size: 19 residues. The trim removed 5 bases at V and 5 bases at J, leaving 17 bases unmatched. Germline CDR1 reads SGHVT; CDR2 reads SQSDAQ. This CDR3 reads CASSLPGGTSGNQGETQYF. CDR3 bases: TGTGCCAGCAGCCTGCCTGGGGGGACTAGCGGGAATCAAGGGGAGACCCAGTACTTC.

The chain combines TRBV7-3 with TRBJ2-2; no definite D call. CDR3 length: 17 residues. Germline V gene lookup returns CDR1 SGHTA and CDR2 FQGTGA. Trimming stripped 3 bases from V and 0 bases from J, with 14 bases between. CDR3 protein: CASSFVGANPNTGELFF. The CDR3 DNA sequence: TGTGCCAGCAGCTTCGTCGGCGCCAACCCGAACACCGGGGAGCTGTTTTTT. Complete variable domain (other parts from reference TRBV7-3 and TRBJ2-2): GAGVSQTPSNKVTEKGKYVELRCDPISGHTALYWYRQSLGQGPEFLIYFQGTGAADDSGLPNDRFFAVRPEGSVSTLKIQRTERGDSAVYLCASSFVGANPNTGELFFGEGSRLTVL.

This clone was seen a single time. The chain has TRBV27 and TRBJ2-5; 8 positions match TRBD1. Looked up from germline, CDR1 is MNHEY and CDR2 is SMNVEV (reference sequence). V shed 5 bases and J 5 bases; nucleotides not matched to a gene: 7. The CDR3 is 14 amino acids. The CDR3 sequence is CASSIRTGSETQYF. CDR3 in DNA: TGTGCCAGCAGTATACGGACAGGGTCGGAGACCCAGTACTTC.

The genes are TRBV9 and TRBJ2-5; D perhaps matches TRBD2 (6 bases). CDR3 size: 13 residues. The V gene lost 4 bases and the J gene lost 5 bases, with 12 bases spanning the gap. CDR1 SGDLS and CDR2 YYNGEE come from the germline V gene. CDR3 in DNA: TGTGCCAGCAGCCCCGGCGGGACCGAGACCCAGTACTTC. Its protein is CASSPGGTETQYF.

The genes are TRBV9 and TRBJ2-3; 9 bases line up with TRBD1. V lost 4 bases to trimming and J lost 3 bases; unmatched junction nucleotides: 9. The V gene's germline CDR1 is SGDLS and CDR2 YYNGEE. This CDR3 spans 16 amino acids. The CDR3 coding sequence is TGTGCCAGCAGCAAAAGCCGGGACAGGGCGACAGATACGCAGTATTTT. Translated, it gives CASSKSRDRATDTQYF. The full variable domain, its missing parts supplied by reference TRBV9 and TRBJ2-3, is DSGVTQTPKHLITATGQRVTLRCSPRSGDLSVYWYQQSLDQGLQFLIQYYNGEERAKGNILERFSAQQFPDLHSELNLSSLELGDSALYFCASSKSRDRATDTQYFGPGTRLTVL.

The chain has TRBV19 and TRBJ2-7; 9 bases match TRBD1. The CDR3 has 13 residues. Germline V gene data show CDR1 as LNHDA and CDR2 as SQIVND (reference sequence). J gave up 4 bases and V 6 bases, and 4 bases lay outside the gene matches. CDR3 in DNA: TGTGCCAGTAGCCTGGGACAGGGTTACGAGCAGTACTTC. Its translation: CASSLGQGYEQYF.

The genes are TRBV7-3 and TRBJ2-7; tentatively, D is TRBD1 (6 bases). This CDR3 region has 15 residues. CDR1 and CDR2 (germline): SGHTA, FQGTGA. V shed 5 bases and J shed 2 bases, with 16 bases lying between them. CDR3 coding DNA: TGTGCCAGCAGCATAGCCTCCGGGACAACCTACGAGCAGTACTTC. This gives the protein CASSIASGTTYEQYF.

This chain connects TRBV5-4 to TRBJ2-3; perhaps D is TRBD1 or TRBD2 (6 bases each). There are 16 residues in the CDR3. Trimming removed 0 bases from V and 4 bases from J, with 15 bases in between. CDR1 SGHNT and CDR2 YYREEE come from the germline V gene (reference sequence). As DNA, the CDR3 is TGTGCCAGCAGCTTGGCGCTAGCGAGGGGGGCAGATACGCAGTATTTT. Amino acid sequence: CASSLALARGADTQYF.

The J gene is TRBJ1-1, the V gene TRBV14, with D perhaps TRBD1 (6 bases). The CDR3 covers 18 residues. Germline V gives CDR1 SGHDN, CDR2 FVKESK. Trimming took off 3 bases at V and 4 bases at J, with 24 bases between the two ends. In DNA, the CDR3 is TGTGCCAGCAGCCATAGTGGGGGCAAGACATTAATGGTCACTGAAGCTTTCTTT. It codes for CASSHSGGKTLMVTEAFF. Complete variable domain (other parts from reference TRBV14 and TRBJ1-1): EAGVTQFPSHSVIEKGQTVTLRCDPISGHDNLYWYRRVMGKEIKFLLHFVKESKQDESGMPNNRFLAERTGGTYSTLKVQPAELEDSGVYFCASSHSGGKTLMVTEAFFGQGTRLTVV.

V is TRBV5-6 and J is TRBJ1-1; TRBD1 agrees at 9 bases. The J segment lost 6 bases and the V segment lost 4 bases, leaving 13 bases of the junction unmatched. There are 16 residues in the CDR3. Germline lookup yields CDR1 SGHDT and CDR2 YYEEEE. The CDR3 DNA reads as TGTGCCAGCAGCATGGGGGGGACAGGGATTAGGGCTGAAGCTTTCTTT. This encodes CASSMGGTGIRAEAFF. The full variable domain, its missing parts supplied by reference TRBV5-6 and TRBJ1-1, is DAGVTQSPTHLIKTRGQQVTLRCSPKSGHDTVSWYQQALGQGPQFIFQYYEEEERQRGNFPDRFSGHQFPNYSSELNVNALLLGDSALYLCASSMGGTGIRAEAFFGQGTRLTVV.

The chain joins TRBV7-3 to TRBJ1-2; 7 bases line up with TRBD1. Trimming removed 1 base from V and 7 bases from J; junction bases left unmatched: 3. The germline V gene encodes CDR1 SGHTA and CDR2 FQGTGA. The CDR3 totals 13 residues. CDR3 protein: CASSLRQGGGYTF. CDR3 DNA: TGTGCCAGCAGCTTAAGACAGGGTGGTGGCTACACCTTC.

The chain recombines TRBV2 with TRBJ1-1; possible D gene TRBD1, 6 bases. Germline values: CDR1 SNHLY, CDR2 FYNNEI. V dropped 6 bases and J dropped 6 bases, with 17 bases sitting between them. This CDR3 has 14 residues. CDR3 DNA sequence: TGTGCCAGCAGCCTGCAGCCGGGGGCCGCTGAAGCTTTCTTT. Translated, it gives CASSLQPGAAEAFF. The whole variable domain, filled in from reference TRBV2 and TRBJ1-1, reads EPEVTQTPSHQVTQMGQEVILRCVPISNHLYFYWYRQILGQKVEFLVSFYNNEISEKSEIFDDQFSVERPDGSNFTLKIRSTKLEDSAMYFCASSLQPGAAEAFFGQGTRLTVV.

This clone was seen more than once but under ten times. The V gene is TRBV4-2, the J gene TRBJ2-5; D remains ambiguous. V lost 1 base and J lost 2, with 14 bases in between. The CDR3 spans 16 residues. The germline CDR1 and CDR2 sequences are LGHNA and YNFKEQ. DNA of the CDR3: TGTGCCAGCAGCCAAGCCCCTGGCGGAACGCAAGAGACCCAGTACTTC. This codes for CASSQAPGGTQETQYF.

This clone was seen a few times. This chain joins TRBV5-1 and TRBJ1-5, with TRBD1 identical over 9 bases. V lost 4 bases to trimming and J lost 4 bases; unmatched junction nucleotides: 6. The CDR3 runs 15 residues. CDR1 and CDR2 from the germline V gene are SGHRS and YFSETQ. CDR3 loop: CASSPGDRENQPQHF. The CDR3 DNA reads TGCGCCAGCAGCCCCGGGGACAGGGAAAATCAGCCCCAGCATTTT.

This clone was found once. The rearrangement links TRBV10-3 to TRBJ2-1, with D unresolved. The V gene lost 10 bases and the J gene lost 5 bases, with 18 bases spanning the gap. Germline CDR1 reads ENHRY; CDR2 reads SYGVKD. The CDR3 is 14 residues long. Written as DNA, the CDR3 is TGTGCCACCGGCCCATTTGCGCGAGACAATGAGCAGTTCTTC. Translated, it gives CATGPFARDNEQFF.

The genes are TRBV14 and TRBJ2-7, with 10 bases fitting TRBD2. Trimming removed 5 bases from V and 0 bases from J; junction bases left unmatched: 13. This CDR3 has 18 residues. Per the germline V gene, CDR1 is SGHDN and CDR2 is FVKESK. The CDR3 spells CASSALGLAGDFSYEQYF. The CDR3 nucleotides read TGTGCCAGCAGCGCCTTGGGGCTAGCGGGAGATTTCTCCTACGAGCAGTACTTC.

J is TRBJ2-3 and V is TRBV30; no firm D call. Germline lookup yields CDR1 GTSNPN and CDR2 SVGIG (reference sequence). The V gene lost 1 base and the J gene lost 2 bases, with 4 bases spanning the gap. This CDR3 is built from 12 residues. The CDR3 DNA is TGTGCCTGGAGTGGGCCCACAGATACGCAGTATTTT. Residues: CAWSGPTDTQYF.

The chain joins TRBV9 to TRBJ2-1; the match to TRBD2 covers 12 bases. Germline lookup yields CDR1 SGDLS and CDR2 YYNGEE. This CDR3 is built from 18 residues. The trim removed 3 bases at V and 2 bases at J, leaving 9 bases unmatched. The CDR3 region is CASSGGLAGRSTYNEQFF. The CDR3 coding sequence is TGTGCCAGCAGCGGCGGACTAGCGGGAAGGTCAACCTACAATGAGCAGTTCTTC.

The J gene is TRBJ1-2, the V gene TRBV29-1, with 7 bases aligning to TRBD1. V was clipped by 4 bases and J by 2 bases; unmatched bases: 4. Germline CDR1 SQVTM, CDR2 ANQGSEA. This CDR3 contains 13 residues. The CDR3 sequence is CSVGQGTNYGYTF. CDR3 nucleotides: TGCAGCGTTGGACAGGGCACAAACTATGGCTACACCTTC.

This clone has more than one count but fewer than ten. The genes are TRBV5-1 and TRBJ1-1, with unresolved D. The germline CDR1 and CDR2 sequences are SGHRS and YFSETQ. Trimming pared 0 bases from V and 1 base from J, leaving 13 bases between. The CDR3 is 16 amino acids. CDR3 coding DNA: TGCGCCAGCAGCTTGGGGGATGGACCTACGAACACTGAAGCTTTCTTT. Translating gives CASSLGDGPTNTEAFF.